This TCR beta chain stems from a study of blood T cell repertoires in COVID-19. Overall study context: PBMCs, B-cell-depleted T cells, or T cells provided the cDNA or gDNA that made up the material.

Original analysis: It was from reference gene primer amplification that nucleated cell counts were estimated. The assay was immunoSEQ multiplex PCR, and TCRdb's table has in-frame clones only and misses some. V and J calls and clone size are copied from that table; D and trimming were computed from the DNA. The sample shows around 450,000 clones, roughly 90% of them seen only once. CDR3 length equals 19 residues. Germline trimming cut 5 bases from V and 1 base from J; bases unmatched to any gene: 13. The germline CDR1 and CDR2 sequences are SEHNR and FQNEAQ (reference sequence). The V gene is TRBV7-9, the J gene TRBJ2-3; 12 bases match TRBD2. The sample consisted of peripheral blood. The source of this sequence is a woman in her 30s with acute or convalescent COVID-19. The CDR3 coding sequence is TGTGCCAGCAGCCCCGAGGTCCTAGCGGGGGGGCTGGGCACAGATACGCAGTATTTT. Its translation is CASSPEVLAGGLGTDTQYF.